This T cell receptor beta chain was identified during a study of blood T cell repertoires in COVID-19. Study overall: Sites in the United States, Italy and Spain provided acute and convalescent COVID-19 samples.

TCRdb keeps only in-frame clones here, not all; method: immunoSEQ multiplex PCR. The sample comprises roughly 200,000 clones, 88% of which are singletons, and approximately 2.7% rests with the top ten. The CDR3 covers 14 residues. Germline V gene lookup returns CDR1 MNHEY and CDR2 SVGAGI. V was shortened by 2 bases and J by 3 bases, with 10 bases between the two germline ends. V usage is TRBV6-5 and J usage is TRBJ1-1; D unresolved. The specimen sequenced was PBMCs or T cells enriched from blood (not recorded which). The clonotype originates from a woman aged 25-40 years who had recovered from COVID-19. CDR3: CASSYLVSDTEAFF. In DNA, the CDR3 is TGTGCCAGCAGTTACCTAGTGTCCGACACTGAAGCTTTCTTT.